This T cell receptor (beta chain) was documented in a study of blood T cell repertoires in COVID-19. Study background: Sources were T cells, B-cell-depleted T cells, or PBMCs; the material itself was cDNA or gDNA.

This table comes from immunoSEQ multiplex PCR, and its TCRdb copy is limited to in-frame clones, with some not included. Here the sample spans around 300,000 clones, roughly 88% being singletons. Germline V gene lookup returns CDR1 MDHEN and CDR2 SYDVKM. The CDR3 loop spans 17 amino acids. The V gene end was trimmed by 4 bases and the J gene end by 5 bases; junction bases not matched to a gene: 15. While infection was still active, Seattle patients were enrolled and then followed longitudinally. The sequenced sample consisted of peripheral blood. The TCR originated in a woman in her 30s with COVID-19, enrolled during active disease. The chain joins TRBV28 to TRBJ2-3, with 7 bases matching TRBD2. The CDR3 region is CASSSSSGSVGGDTQYF. CDR3 sequence (DNA): TGTGCCAGCAGTTCCTCTAGCGGTTCCGTGGGAGGAGATACGCAGTATTTT.